This T cell receptor beta chain is drawn from a study of T cells after yellow fever vaccination. Study-wide context: Preparing low-cell-number fractions relied on SMART-Seq v4 Ultra Low Input.

The germline CDR1 and CDR2 sequences are MNHEY and SVGAGI. Trimming took off 3 bases at V and 8 bases at J, with 5 bases between the two ends. The CDR3 is 11 amino acids. Overall study findings and caveats: Subsequent booster samples again held most clones from primary vaccination (around 96% CD4, about 90% CD8).

A universal primer site and UMIs were added as TCR cDNA was made by 5'RACE template switching. TCRdb reprocessed the 5' RACE reads via MiXCR and lists one record per CDR3 protein. Of 130,000 or so distinct CDR3 sequences listed, 13% to 15% are singletons. This clonotype occurred a few times. Its antigen is unidentified. V and J are TRBV6-5 and TRBJ2-1, with unresolved D. The sequence derives from a man in his late teens or twenties who received the YFV17D yellow fever vaccine. This specimen consisted of CD8+ T cells sorted from PBMCs, obtained 5 days after the yellow fever booster vaccination. This chain's CDR3 is CASSYGDEQFF. CDR3 coding DNA: TGTGCCAGCAGTTATGGGGATGAGCAGTTCTTC.